This entry lists 19 T cell receptor beta chains sequenced from one sample in a study of control samples from healthy donors and cancer patients. Sequencing was performed with immunoSEQ multiplex PCR; in TCRdb, only in-frame clones are kept and a portion is missing. Of 100,000 to 150,000 clones detected, nearly 90% appear once; the ten largest clones hold 3% to 3.5%. The sample taken for sequencing was blood. The receptor source for this set is a man aged 45-65 years in good health.

The V gene is TRBV20-1, the J gene TRBJ2-5; the D gene is possibly TRBD1 (5 bases). Trimming left V 4 bases short and J 3 bases short, with 6 bases between. The CDR3 covers 11 residues. Germline CDR1 reads DFQATT; CDR2 reads SNEGSKA (reference sequence). CDR3 in DNA: TGCAGTGCTATGGACAAAGAGACCCAGTACTTC. Translating it yields CSAMDKETQYF.

The chain couples TRBV5-6 to TRBJ2-7; 8 bases map to TRBD1. V lost 5 bases to trimming and J lost 6 bases; unmatched junction nucleotides: 10. This CDR3 comprises 14 residues. Per the germline V gene, CDR1 is SGHDT and CDR2 is YYEEEE. CDR3 DNA: TGTGCCAGCAGATCGACAGGGGAGTTCCGCGAGCAGTACTTC. Its protein product is CASRSTGEFREQYF.

The CDR3 DNA reads as TGTGCCAGCAGCTTAACAGGGACTAGCGGGGTCGAGACCCAGTACTTC. It encodes CASSLTGTSGVETQYF. This chain joins TRBV7-3 and TRBJ2-5, with 13 bases fitting TRBD2. This CDR3 has 16 amino acids. Germline CDR1 reads SGHTA; CDR2 reads FQGTGA. Unmatched junction bases numbered 3, after V lost 0 bases and J lost 5 bases.

The chain uses TRBV5-8 and TRBJ2-3; TRBD1 matches 8 bases. Per germline, CDR1 SGHTS and CDR2 YDEGEE. The CDR3 consists of 16 residues. V was pared by 0 bases and J by 7 bases, with 10 bases of the junction left unmatched. Here the CDR3 DNA reads TGTGCCAGCAGCTTGGCCCTCGGCAGGGGGCTAAATACGCAGTATTTT. It translates to CASSLALGRGLNTQYF. Combining the CDR3 with reference TRBV5-8 and TRBJ2-3 gives the whole variable domain EAGVTQSPTHLIKTRGQQATLRCSPISGHTSVYWYQQALGLGLQFLLWYDEGEERNRGNFPPRFSGRQFPNYSSELNVNALELEDSALYLCASSLALGRGLNTQYFGPGTRLTVL.

V usage is TRBV6-1 and J usage is TRBJ1-2, with D uncertain. V lost 3 bases and J 4 bases, leaving 18 bases between the germline ends. The germline gives CDR1 MNHNS, CDR2 SASEGT. The CDR3 covers 16 residues. The CDR3 sequence: CASSDSAVRSIYGYTF. For the CDR3, the DNA is TGTGCCAGCAGTGATTCGGCAGTTAGATCTATCTATGGCTACACCTTC.

V and J are TRBV19 and TRBJ2-7; D may be TRBD1 or TRBD2 (6 bases each). V lost 9 bases and J lost 4, with 19 bases in between. The length of the CDR3 is 14 residues. The germline CDR1 and CDR2 sequences are LNHDA and SQIVND (reference sequence). As DNA, the CDR3 is TGTGCCAGCCACCCCCCGGGGGCTTCTTACGAGCAGTACTTC. Encoded protein: CASHPPGASYEQYF.

The rearrangement links TRBV7-9 to TRBJ2-7; D call uncertain. The CDR3 extends over 15 amino acids. The germline V gene has CDR1 SEHNR and CDR2 FQNEAQ (reference sequence). V was trimmed by 2 bases and J by 0 bases, leaving 11 bases between them. CDR3 nucleotide sequence: TGTGCCAGCAGCTTATCTGGTGATAGCTCCTACGAGCAGTACTTC. Translated, it gives CASSLSGDSSYEQYF.

The chain joins TRBV4-2 to TRBJ2-1, with unresolved D. There are 14 residues in the CDR3. CDR1 is LGHNA, CDR2 YNFKEQ, per germline. V lost 2 bases and J 5 bases, leaving 10 bases between the germline ends. Here the CDR3 reads CASSQRFGDNEQFF. Written as DNA, the CDR3 is TGTGCCAGCAGCCAAAGATTTGGGGACAATGAGCAGTTCTTC.

The genes are TRBV28 and TRBJ1-5, with D perhaps TRBD1 (6 bases). Trimming removed 2 bases from V and 5 bases from J, with 13 bases in between. The CDR3 contains 15 residues. Germline V gives CDR1 MDHEN, CDR2 SYDVKM. The CDR3 region is CASSLNGGHDQPQHF. In DNA, the CDR3 is TGTGCCAGCAGTTTAAACGGGGGGCACGATCAGCCCCAGCATTTT.

The chain couples TRBV28 to TRBJ1-2; D not resolved. This CDR3 spans 16 amino acids. V was cut by 4 bases and J by 4 bases, with 19 bases left in between. CDR1 and CDR2 (germline): MDHEN, SYDVKM. The CDR3, as DNA: TGTGCCAGCAGTTCCCCTCCCCAGGTGTCGTTCTATGGCTACACCTTC. This translates into CASSSPPQVSFYGYTF.

This clone was seen just once. CDR3 protein: CASSDKTTDTQYF. CDR3 bases: TGTGCCAGCAGCGACAAGACGACAGATACGCAGTATTTT. V usage is TRBV5-4 and J usage is TRBJ2-3; D is unresolved. V lost 4 bases to trimming and J lost 3 bases, with 9 bases between them. CDR1 and CDR2 (germline): SGHNT, YYREEE (reference sequence). This CDR3 contains 13 residues.

As DNA, the CDR3 is TGTGCCAGCAGTTACCAGGGGGCGTCCTCCTACGAGCAGTACTTC. This gives the protein CASSYQGASSYEQYF. The V and J genes are TRBV6-5 and TRBJ2-7, with 8 bases identical to TRBD1. Germline CDR1 is MNHEY and CDR2 is SVGAGI. CDR3 size: 15 residues. V was clipped by 2 bases and J by 0 bases; unmatched bases: 3.

This chain links TRBV19 with TRBJ1-1, with D possibly TRBD1 on 5 matching bases. In germline, CDR1 is LNHDA, CDR2 SQIVND (reference sequence). CDR3 length: 18 residues. Between the trimmed V and J ends, which lost 3 bases and 0 bases, there was a span of 20 bases. CDR3 DNA: TGTGCCAGTAGTATTAGGCATTCAGGGATTTTAGTGAACACTGAAGCTTTCTTT. It codes for CASSIRHSGILVNTEAFF.

This clone occurred many times. Other DNA sequences in the same sample also yield this CDR3. The chain employs TRBV6-1 and TRBJ1-2; TRBD1 matches 7 bases. CDR3 length: 14 amino acids. The ends lost 0 bases at V and 7 bases at J; junction bases unmatched: 5. Germline loops: CDR1 MNHNS, CDR2 SASEGT. CDR3 coding DNA: TGTGCCAGCAGTGAAGCCTCAGGGGGGGGTGGCTACACCTTC. Protein product: CASSEASGGGGYTF.

The chain combines TRBV5-1 with TRBJ1-6; tentative D call: TRBD1 (5 bases). Trimming removed 4 bases from V and 7 bases from J, with 18 bases in between. Germline lookup yields CDR1 SGHRS and CDR2 YFSETQ. The length of the CDR3 is 16 residues. CDR3 bases: TGCGCCAGCAGCCCGGGGACGCTACAAGGGAATTCACCCCTCCACTTT. Amino acid sequence: CASSPGTLQGNSPLHF.

By frequency in the sample, this clone is medium-sized. The gene calls are TRBV28 and TRBJ1-2; TRBD1 is a possible D gene (5 bases). The V and J ends lost 2 bases and 0 bases respectively, with 19 bases between them. This CDR3 is built from 18 residues. Looked up from germline, CDR1 is MDHEN and CDR2 is SYDVKM. CDR3 in DNA: TGTGCCAGCAGTTTACGCGGTTCAGGGCCCCAAGCTAACTATGGCTACACCTTC. Protein sequence: CASSLRGSGPQANYGYTF.

V and J are TRBV24-1 and TRBJ1-2, with 8 bases matching TRBD1. Germline trimming cut 3 bases from V and 8 bases from J; bases unmatched to any gene: 7. Germline CDR1 is KGHDR and CDR2 is SFDVKD. This CDR3 is 14 amino acids long. The DNA for the CDR3 is TGTGCCACCAGTGATCCGGGACAGGCCGTGGGCTACACCTTC. This codes for CATSDPGQAVGYTF.

The genes are TRBV18 and TRBJ1-1; 9 bases line up with TRBD1. Germline V gene lookup returns CDR1 KGHSH and CDR2 LQKENI. The CDR3 runs 18 residues. V shed 3 bases and J 6 bases; nucleotides not matched to a gene: 17. DNA for the CDR3: TGTGCCAGCTCACCCTGGGAGGGACAGGGTCCTTTAGGCGCTGAAGCTTTCTTT. This translates into CASSPWEGQGPLGAEAFF.

The chain employs TRBV10-1 and TRBJ1-5; D is uncertain. Germline V lookup: CDR1 WNHNN, CDR2 SYGVQD (reference sequence). V dropped 6 bases and J dropped 5 bases, with 17 bases sitting between them. The CDR3 has 15 amino acids. In DNA form, the CDR3 reads TGCGCCAGCAGAGGCCGGGGAGCACGATATCAGCCCCAGCATTTT. Translated: CASRGRGARYQPQHF.